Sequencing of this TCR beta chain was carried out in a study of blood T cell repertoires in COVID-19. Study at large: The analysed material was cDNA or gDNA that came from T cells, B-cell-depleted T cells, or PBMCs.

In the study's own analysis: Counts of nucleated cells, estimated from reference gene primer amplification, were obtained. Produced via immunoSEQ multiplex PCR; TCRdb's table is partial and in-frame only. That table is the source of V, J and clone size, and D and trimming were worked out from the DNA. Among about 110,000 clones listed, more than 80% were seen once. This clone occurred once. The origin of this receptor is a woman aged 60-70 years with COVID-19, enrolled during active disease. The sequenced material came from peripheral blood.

The CDR3 spells CASTLGMGQGGSYTF. DNA of the CDR3: TGTGCCAGCACCCTTGGGATGGGACAGGGTGGGAGCTACACCTTC. The genes are TRBV27 and TRBJ1-2, with TRBD1 matching 9 bases. CDR3 length equals 15 residues. The V gene's germline CDR1 is MNHEY and CDR2 SMNVEV (reference sequence). V lost 7 bases, J lost 9 bases, and 15 bases stayed unmatched.